This T cell receptor beta chain came from a study of cytomegalovirus exposure and HLA in healthy donors. Study-level findings and limits: Relative to equally common others, HLA-associated TCR beta chains showed greater clonal expansion in a later analysis. According to a later analysis, donors in an Asian-associated ancestry cluster reportedly had fewer N-insertions than the roughly 660-donor mean.

Notes on this clone: Its antigen remains unidentified.

Nominal health characterized the donors when sampled, though unrecorded immune exposures were likely. Amplification used 60 Vbeta primers and 13 Jbeta primers. The assay was immunoSEQ multiplex PCR, and TCRdb's table has in-frame clones only and misses some. Altogether about 140,000 clones are present, just under 80% being singletons, with the ten largest covering approximately 2.3%. CDR1 and CDR2 (germline): KGHSH, LQKENI. V lost 6 bases to trimming and J lost 5 bases, with 15 bases between them. The CDR3 runs to 14 residues. The receptor comes from a man aged 25 to 45 in good health and CMV-seronegative. The rearrangement links TRBV18 to TRBJ2-3, with a tentative D call TRBD2 (6 bases). Sequencing used PBMCs. CDR3 nucleotides: TGTGCCAGCTCCAGAGACGGGAGAGAAGATACGCAGTATTTT. Amino acids: CASSRDGREDTQYF. The whole variable domain, filled in from reference TRBV18 and TRBJ2-3, reads NAGVMQNPRHLVRRRGQEARLRCSPMKGHSHVYWYRQLPEEGLKFMVYLQKENIIDESGMPKERFSAEFPKEGPSILRIQQVVRGDSAAYFCASSRDGREDTQYFGPGTRLTVL.